The rows below give T cell receptor beta chains drawn from one sample of a study of blood T cell repertoires in COVID-19. Profiling relied on immunoSEQ multiplex PCR, and the TCRdb table lists in-frame clones only, not all of them. The sample lists 300,000 to 450,000 clones; 88% were seen once. Sequencing input: PBMCs or T cells enriched from blood (not recorded which). These receptors were taken from a woman aged 18-29 years who had recovered from COVID-19. The CDR3 runs from the conserved cysteine through the conserved F or W. D genes are given only for firm matches.

cdr3_aa,cdr3_nt,j_call,v_call,d_call
CASSVGVRDWETEAFF,TGTGCCAGCAGCGTAGGGGTCAGGGACTGGGAAACTGAAGCTTTCTTT,TRBJ1-1,TRBV9,-
CASRTPGQGAFYEQYF,TGTGCCAGCAGAACCCCAGGACAGGGGGCATTCTACGAGCAGTACTTC,TRBJ2-7,TRBV28,TRBD1
CASSPLRGMRSGYTF,TGTGCCAGCAGCCCCCTGAGGGGGATGAGAAGCGGCTACACCTTC,TRBJ1-2,TRBV3-1/TRBV3-2,-
CASSWDSVSYGYTF,TGTGCCAGCAGTTGGGACAGCGTCTCCTATGGCTACACCTTC,TRBJ1-2,TRBV7-9,TRBD1
CASSWDRGRRFF,TGTGCCAGCAGTTGGGACAGGGGGCGACGTTTCTTT,TRBJ1-1,TRBV5-6,TRBD1
CASSLGLRLGTYGYTF,TGCGCCAGCAGCTTGGGCTTGCGGTTAGGCACCTATGGCTACACCTTC,TRBJ1-2,TRBV5-1,-
CASSLGQGAWAKNIQYF,TGTGCCAGCAGCTTAGGACAGGGGGCGTGGGCCAAAAACATTCAGTACTTC,TRBJ2-4,TRBV11-3,TRBD1
CASSGVSGGLPGTQYF,TGTGCCAGCAGTGGGGTTAGCGGGGGGCTTCCTGGGACCCAGTACTTC,TRBJ2-5,TRBV6-1,TRBD2
CATSRGYREHGSPLHF,TGTGCCACCAGCAGAGGCTACAGGGAGCACGGGTCACCCCTCCACTTT,TRBJ1-6,TRBV15,-
CASSDVSGAHYNEQFF,TGTGCCAGCAGCGATGTCAGCGGGGCACACTACAATGAGCAGTTCTTC,TRBJ2-1,TRBV7-9,TRBD2
CASSLNRARGEQYF,TGTGCCAGCAGCTTGAACCGGGCCCGGGGAGAGCAGTACTTC,TRBJ2-7,TRBV5-8,-
CASSQDGGGWTGELFF,TGCGCCAGCAGCCAAGATGGGGGAGGGTGGACCGGGGAGCTGTTTTTT,TRBJ2-2,TRBV4-1,TRBD2
CASSYRVGYGYTF,TGTGCCAGCAGTTACAGGGTAGGCTATGGCTACACCTTC,TRBJ1-2,TRBV12-3/TRBV12-4,-
CASSVVGGSNQPQHF,TGTGCCAGCAGCGTTGTAGGGGGTAGCAATCAGCCCCAGCATTTT,TRBJ1-5,TRBV6-5,-
CASSQVIGVGTGELFF,TGCGCCAGCAGCCAAGTTATAGGGGTAGGCACCGGGGAGCTGTTTTTT,TRBJ2-2,TRBV4-3,-